Sequencing of this T cell receptor (beta chain) was carried out in a study of blood T cell repertoires in COVID-19. At the level of the study: Sources were T cells, B-cell-depleted T cells, or PBMCs; the material itself was cDNA or gDNA.

There are 13 residues in the CDR3. Trimming cost V 0 bases and J 6 bases, with 7 bases left between them. Germline V gene data show CDR1 as SGDLS and CDR2 as YYNGEE. Authors' data handling: Reference gene primers were amplified, and this amplification served to estimate nucleated cell counts. This table comes from immunoSEQ multiplex PCR, and its TCRdb copy is limited to in-frame clones, with some not included. V and J calls and clone size come straight from that table; D and trimming were deduced from the DNA. The data show under 300,000 clones, more than 70% seen once. This TCR came from a woman between 40 and 50 years old who had recovered from COVID-19. The chain is built from TRBV9 and TRBJ2-1; D unresolved. What was sequenced was peripheral blood. In nucleotides, the CDR3 is TGTGCCAGCAGCGTAGGTAGCATCAATGAGCAGTTCTTC. This codes for CASSVGSINEQFF.